These 15 T cell receptor beta chains originate from one sample sequenced in a study of blood T cell repertoires in COVID-19. Using immunoSEQ multiplex PCR, the repertoire was profiled, and TCRdb retains in-frame clones only, with some absent. Of roughly 230,000 clones listed, almost 85% are singletons. Sequenced: peripheral blood. These TCRs come from a man between 50 and 59 years old with acute or convalescent COVID-19.

This chain joins TRBV10-3 and TRBJ2-5; 10 bases are shared with TRBD1. This CDR3 spans 16 amino acids. J lost 4 bases, V lost 6 bases, and 11 bases had no gene match. Looked up from germline, CDR1 is ENHRY and CDR2 is SYGVKD. The CDR3 DNA is TGTGCCATCAGCGCCTCCCCAGACAGGGGGCGAGAGACCCAGTACTTC. Translated: CAISASPDRGRETQYF.

This clone was seen a handful of times. The J gene is TRBJ1-5, the V gene TRBV5-8; 8 nucleotides agree with TRBD1. V shed 2 bases, J shed 7 bases, and the junction held 17 bases outside the gene matches. Germline assignment: CDR1 SGHTS and CDR2 YDEGEE. There are 18 residues in the CDR3. CDR3 sequence: CASSLESTGTGLTQPQHF. DNA for the CDR3: TGTGCCAGCAGCTTAGAGAGTACCGGGACAGGTCTAACCCAGCCCCAGCATTTT.

V gene TRBV19 combines with J gene TRBJ1-2; perhaps TRBD1 as D (5 bases). The CDR3 is made up of 12 amino acids. Looked up from germline, CDR1 is LNHDA and CDR2 is SQIVND (reference sequence). V was clipped by 1 base and J by 6 bases, with 6 bases between them. CDR3 sequence reads: CASSIGGDGYTF. Here the CDR3 DNA reads TGTGCCAGTAGTATAGGGGGGGATGGCTACACCTTC.

The rearrangement links TRBV2 to TRBJ2-5; D remains unclear. Trimming took off 4 bases at V and 5 bases at J, with 11 bases between the two ends. Germline assignment: CDR1 SNHLY and CDR2 FYNNEI. The CDR3 spans 13 residues. The CDR3, as DNA: TGTGCCAGCAGTGCCCACCCGCAGGAGACCCAGTACTTC. Protein sequence: CASSAHPQETQYF.

Here the CDR3 reads CASSSLAGLTGEQYF. The CDR3 DNA follows: TGTGCCAGCAGCTCACTAGCGGGATTGACGGGCGAGCAGTACTTC. The V gene is TRBV9, the J gene TRBJ2-7; 10 nucleotides agree with TRBD2. V shed 4 bases, J shed 6 bases, and the junction held 10 bases outside the gene matches. CDR1 and CDR2 (germline): SGDLS, YYNGEE. The CDR3 sequence is 15 residues long.

The V gene is TRBV3-1 (or the pseudogene TRBV3-2), the J gene TRBJ2-2, with a possible D match to TRBD1 (7 bases). This CDR3 is 15 amino acids long. V lost 5 bases to trimming and J lost 6 bases, with 16 bases between them. Germline V gives CDR1 LGHDT, CDR2 YNNKEL (reference sequence). The CDR3 region has the DNA TGTGCCAGCAGCGAAGGGCAGGGGGGACCCGGGGAGCTGTTTTTT. As protein: CASSEGQGGPGELFF.

The chain is built from TRBV30 and TRBJ1-6; the match to TRBD1 covers 9 bases. CDR3 size: 13 residues. Germline values: CDR1 GTSNPN, CDR2 SVGIG (reference sequence). Germline trimming cut 5 bases from V and 8 bases from J; bases unmatched to any gene: 4. For the CDR3, the DNA is TGTGCCTGGGACAGGGGGACTCATTCACCCCTCCACTTT. This translates into CAWDRGTHSPLHF. The full variable domain, completed using reference TRBV30 and TRBJ1-6, is SQTIHQWPATLVQPVGSPLSLECTVEGTSNPNLYWYRQAAGRGLQLLFYSVGIGQISSEVPQNLSASRPQDRQFILSSKKLLLSDSGFYLCAWDRGTHSPLHFGNGTRLTVT.

This chain joins TRBV7-2 and TRBJ1-1, with a tentative D call TRBD1 (5 bases). Per germline, CDR1 SGHTA and CDR2 FQGNSA. Trimming removed 1 base at V and 0 bases at J, with 12 bases between. This CDR3 has 16 amino acids. The CDR3 reads CASSLDVQALNTEAFF. The CDR3 coding sequence is TGTGCCAGCAGCTTAGATGTACAGGCTTTGAACACTGAAGCTTTCTTT.

The chain recombines TRBV30 with TRBJ1-1, with D possibly TRBD1 on 6 matching bases. Trimming shortened V by 1 base and J by 7 bases, and 19 bases separated the two germline ends. Germline CDR1 reads GTSNPN; CDR2 reads SVGIG (reference sequence). The CDR3 sequence is 15 residues long. The CDR3 DNA sequence: TGTGCCTGGAGTGGGGGGGGCACAGGCATGCTTGAAGCTTTCTTT. As protein: CAWSGGGTGMLEAFF.

This rearrangement joins TRBV5-8 to TRBJ1-5; 9 bases agree with TRBD1. In germline, CDR1 is SGHTS, CDR2 YDEGEE. The CDR3 spans 14 residues. Trimming removed 5 bases from V and 1 base from J; junction bases left unmatched: 1. CDR3 DNA sequence: TGTGCCAGCAGGACAGGGGGAAGCAATCAGCCCCAGCATTTT. Protein product: CASRTGGSNQPQHF.

In the case of this clone: Other nucleotide sequences in the sample specify the same CDR3. The chain recombines TRBV10-3 with TRBJ1-1; 9 nucleotides align to TRBD1. V lost 6 bases to trimming and J lost 2 bases; unmatched junction nucleotides: 4. CDR1 and CDR2 (germline): ENHRY, SYGVKD. The CDR3 runs to 14 residues. The CDR3 DNA reads as TGTGCCATCAGGTTGGACAGGGGTAACACTGAAGCTTTCTTT. Its translation is CAIRLDRGNTEAFF.

The gene calls are TRBV5-1 and TRBJ1-2; 9 positions agree with TRBD1. The trim removed 1 base at V and 4 bases at J, leaving 5 bases unmatched. The CDR3 sequence is 15 residues long. Germline V CDR1 and CDR2: SGHRS, YFSETQ. DNA for the CDR3: TGCGCCAGCAGCTTGAATACAGGGGGCGCCTATGGCTACACCTTC. Translation: CASSLNTGGAYGYTF.

V usage is TRBV27 and J usage is TRBJ1-5; a weak D match, TRBD1 (5 bases). The V and J ends lost 1 base and 4 bases respectively, with 8 bases between them. Germline loops: CDR1 MNHEY, CDR2 SMNVEV (reference sequence). The CDR3 has 14 amino acids. CDR3 coding DNA: TGTGCCAGCAGTTTATGGCAGGGTAATCAGCCCCAGCATTTT. Protein product: CASSLWQGNQPQHF.

This chain links TRBV6-5 with TRBJ1-5, with 9 bases identical to TRBD1. CDR1 and CDR2 (germline): MNHEY, SVGAGI. The CDR3 loop spans 15 amino acids. The V and J ends lost 5 bases and 7 bases, in that order; junction bases with no gene match: 9. CDR3 sequence reads: CASSNDRGAAQPQHF. As DNA, the CDR3 is TGTGCCAGCAGTAACGACAGGGGGGCTGCCCAGCCCCAGCATTTT.

This sequence joins TRBV28 and TRBJ1-3; the D is unclear. The germline CDR1 and CDR2 sequences are MDHEN and SYDVKM. This CDR3 contains 16 residues. Trimming cost V 3 bases and J 0 bases, with 12 bases left between them. The CDR3 reads CASSFNRQYSGNTIYF. For the CDR3, the DNA is TGTGCCAGCAGTTTTAACCGTCAGTACTCTGGAAACACCATATATTTT.